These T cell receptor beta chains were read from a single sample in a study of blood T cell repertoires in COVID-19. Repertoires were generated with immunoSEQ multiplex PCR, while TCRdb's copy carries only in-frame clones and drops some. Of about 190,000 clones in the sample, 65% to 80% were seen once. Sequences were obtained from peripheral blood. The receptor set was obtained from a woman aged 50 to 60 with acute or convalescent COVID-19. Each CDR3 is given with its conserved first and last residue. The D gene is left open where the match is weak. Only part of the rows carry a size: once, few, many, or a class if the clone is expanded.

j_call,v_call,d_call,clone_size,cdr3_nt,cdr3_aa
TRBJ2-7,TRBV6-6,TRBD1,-,TGTGCCAGCAGAGCCGGGACAGGTCCGAGCGAGCAGTACTTC,CASRAGTGPSEQYF
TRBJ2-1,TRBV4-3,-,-,TGCGCCAGCAGCCCGATGACGGGGATCATTAATGAGCAGTTCTTC,CASSPMTGIINEQFF
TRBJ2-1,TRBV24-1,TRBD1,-,TGTGCCACCAGTGCGGGCAGGGGGTACACTTACAATGAGCAGTTCTTC,CATSAGRGYTYNEQFF
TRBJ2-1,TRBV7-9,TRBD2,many,TGTGCCAGCAGCCCTCCGTGGACTAGCGGGCTGGAGCAGTTCTTC,CASSPPWTSGLEQFF
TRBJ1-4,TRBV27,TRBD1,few,TGTGCCAGCAGTACCGCCCCCGGACAGGGTAATGAAAAACTGTTTTTT,CASSTAPGQGNEKLFF
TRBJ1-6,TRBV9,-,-,TGTGCCAGCAGCGTAGAGGACAGATTAAATTCACCCCTCCACTTT,CASSVEDRLNSPLHF
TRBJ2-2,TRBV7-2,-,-,TGTGCCAGCAGCTTTAGCATCACAGGCCCCGGGGAGCTGTTTTTT,CASSFSITGPGELFF
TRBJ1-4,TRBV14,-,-,TGTGCCAGCAGCCAAGAAACGGGACTCAATGAAAAACTGTTTTTT,CASSQETGLNEKLFF
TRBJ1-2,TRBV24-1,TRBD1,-,TGTGCCTCGAGCGGACAGGTTCCTAACTATGGCTACACCTTC,CASSGQVPNYGYTF
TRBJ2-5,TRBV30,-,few,TGTGCCTGGAGCGCAGGGGTCGGAGAGACCCAGTACTTC,CAWSAGVGETQYF
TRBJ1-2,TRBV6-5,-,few,TGTGCCAGCACCTTAGACAGGATCTTCTATGGCTACACCTTC,CASTLDRIFYGYTF
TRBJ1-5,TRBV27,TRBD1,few,TGTGCCAGCACCCCGACAGGGTACAATCAGCCCCAGCATTTT,CASTPTGYNQPQHF
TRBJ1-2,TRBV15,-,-,TGTGCCACCAGCGGTACTCCGGCTAACTATGGCTACACCTTC,CATSGTPANYGYTF
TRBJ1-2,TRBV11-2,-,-,TGTGCCAGCAGCTTAGATTCAGGGACTAACTATGGCTACACCTTC,CASSLDSGTNYGYTF
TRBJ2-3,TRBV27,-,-,TGTGCCAGCAGTTCCATCAATATCGGGGATACGCAGTATTTT,CASSSINIGDTQYF
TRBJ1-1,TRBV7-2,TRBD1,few,TGTGCCAGCAGCTCCAACTCAGGGGGCACTGAAGCTTTCTTT,CASSSNSGGTEAFF
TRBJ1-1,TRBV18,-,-,TGTGCCAGCTCACCCCGGGGGGAAAGAACTGAAGCTTTCTTT,CASSPRGERTEAFF
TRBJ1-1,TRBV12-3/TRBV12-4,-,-,TGTGCCAGCACCCCTCGACAGCTAGCTTTCTTT,CASTPRQLAFF
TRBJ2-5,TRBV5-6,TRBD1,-,TGTGCCAGCAGCTTGGAGACAGGGGGATTCGGAGAGACCCAGTACTTC,CASSLETGGFGETQYF
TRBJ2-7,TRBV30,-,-,TGTGCCTGGAGTGGGGCAGGGAACAACGAGCAGTACTTC,CAWSGAGNNEQYF
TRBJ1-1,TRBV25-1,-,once,TGTGCCAGCAGTCGAGGGGGAAACACTGAAGCTTTCTTT,CASSRGGNTEAFF
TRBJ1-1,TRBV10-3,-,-,TGTGCCATCAGCAGGGGAAATACTGAAGCTTTCTTT,CAISRGNTEAFF
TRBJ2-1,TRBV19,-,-,TGTGCCAGCGGGGACTTTATCGGCCACAATGAGCAGTTCTTC,CASGDFIGHNEQFF
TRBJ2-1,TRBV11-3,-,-,TGTGCCAGCAGCTTAGATGGAGGGTACAATGAGCAGTTCTTC,CASSLDGGYNEQFF
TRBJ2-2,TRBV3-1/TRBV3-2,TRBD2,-,TGTGCCAGCAGCCAAGATGGGCTAGCGGGGGTAACCGGGGAGCTGTTTTTT,CASSQDGLAGVTGELFF
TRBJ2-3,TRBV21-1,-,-,TGTGCCAGCAGCAAAGCACCCCAAAGGTATAAGCGGGGGGGCCCTAGCACAGATACGCAGTATTTT,CASSKAPQRYKRGGPSTDTQYF
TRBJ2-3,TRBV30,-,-,TGTGCCTGGAGTGTAGGGGGTAATACGCAGTATTTT,CAWSVGGNTQYF
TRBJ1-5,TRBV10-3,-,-,TGTGCCATCAGTGATGGGGGGGCAAATCAGCCCCAGCATTTT,CAISDGGANQPQHF
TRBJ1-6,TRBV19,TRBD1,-,TGTGCCAGTAGGACAGGGGGAGGAATGGCGAATTCACCCCTCCACTTT,CASRTGGGMANSPLHF
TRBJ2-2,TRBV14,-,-,TGTGCCAGCAGGGGAGACGCCGGGGAGCTGTTTTTT,CASRGDAGELFF
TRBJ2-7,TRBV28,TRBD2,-,TGTGCCAGCAGTTTCGCGGGAGGGCGCGGGAACGAGCAGTACTTC,CASSFAGGRGNEQYF
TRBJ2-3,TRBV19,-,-,TGTGCCAGTAGGGACAGAGGCACAGATACGCAGTATTTT,CASRDRGTDTQYF
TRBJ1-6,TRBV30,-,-,TGTGCCTGGAGTGATCAGGGGACCCCTAAATCACCCCTCCACTTT,CAWSDQGTPKSPLHF
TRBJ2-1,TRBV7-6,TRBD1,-,TGTGCCAGCAGCCCCGAGGGGGCCCTAGCCTACAATGAGCAGTTCTTC,CASSPEGALAYNEQFF
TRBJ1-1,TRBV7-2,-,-,TGTGCCAGCAGCTTAACAGGGAAGGGCACTGAAGCTTTCTTT,CASSLTGKGTEAFF
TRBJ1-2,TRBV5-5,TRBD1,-,TGTGCCAGCAGCGGGACAGCTTCTAACTATGGCTACACCTTC,CASSGTASNYGYTF
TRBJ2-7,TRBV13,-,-,TGTGCCAGCAGCTTCGGGGGGCGTGGAAGCTACGAGCAGTACTTC,CASSFGGRGSYEQYF
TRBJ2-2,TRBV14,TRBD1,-,TGTGCCAGCAGCCAGATCAGGGGGCTCACCAACACCGGGGAGCTGTTTTTT,CASSQIRGLTNTGELFF
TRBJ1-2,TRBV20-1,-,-,TGCAAGGGGGACGGCAGCTATGGCTACACCTTC,CKGDGSYGYTF
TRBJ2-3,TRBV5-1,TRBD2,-,TGCGCCAGCAGCCGACTAGCGGGGAACACAGATACGCAGTATTTT,CASSRLAGNTDTQYF
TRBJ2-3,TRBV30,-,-,TGTGCCTGGAGTGTAACGGGTACGCAGTATTTT,CAWSVTGTQYF
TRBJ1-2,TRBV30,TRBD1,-,TGTGCCTGGAGTGTGGACAGGGAGTATGGCTACACCTTC,CAWSVDREYGYTF
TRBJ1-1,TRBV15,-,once,TGTGCCACCAGCAGGCCGGGTCTGGTGTTCTTT,CATSRPGLVFF
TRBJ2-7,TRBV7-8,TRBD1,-,TGTGCCAGCAGCAGTTCGGGACAGGGCTACGAGCAGTACTTC,CASSSSGQGYEQYF